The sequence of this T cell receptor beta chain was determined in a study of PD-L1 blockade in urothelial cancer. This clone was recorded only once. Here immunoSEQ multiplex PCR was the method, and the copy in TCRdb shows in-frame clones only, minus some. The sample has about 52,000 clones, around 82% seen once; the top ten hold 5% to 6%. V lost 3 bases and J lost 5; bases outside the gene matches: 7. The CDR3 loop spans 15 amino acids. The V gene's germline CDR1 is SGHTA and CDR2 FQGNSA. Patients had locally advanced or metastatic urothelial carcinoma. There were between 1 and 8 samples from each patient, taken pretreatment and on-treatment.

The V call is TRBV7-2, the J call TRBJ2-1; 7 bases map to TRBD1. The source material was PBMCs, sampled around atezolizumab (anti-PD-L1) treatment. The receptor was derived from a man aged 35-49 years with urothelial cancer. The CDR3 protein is CASSLTRQGNNEQFF. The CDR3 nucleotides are TGTGCCAGCAGCTTGACAAGACAGGGTAACAATGAGCAGTTCTTC.